What follows are 2 T cell receptor beta chains derived from one specimen sequenced in a study of T cell responses to AZD1222 COVID-19 vaccine (dated by TCRdb to the early 2020s). Reading the label with the study, this specimen's time point is: baseline before first vaccination. The library was prepared using the immunoSEQ multiplex PCR assay. Not all clones reach the TCRdb copy of this immuneACCESS table, which keeps in-frame sequences only. Checked studies attribute under half of the gap to unresolved V genes and leave the rest unexplained. The sample contains 90,000 to 130,000 clones, about 87% of them found a single time. In total, the top ten clones hold roughly 1.5% of the sample. This specimen was peripheral blood, taken on day 0 of AZD1222 vaccination. These receptors were obtained from an adult in good health.

V gene TRBV10-1 combines with J gene TRBJ2-1; 13 bases align to TRBD2. The CDR3 loop spans 16 amino acids. The germline gives CDR1 WNHNN, CDR2 SYGVQD (reference sequence). V was clipped by 3 bases and J by 6 bases; unmatched bases: 5. CDR3 in amino acids: CASSDGGLAGRNEQFF. The CDR3 nucleotides are TGCGCCAGCAGTGACGGGGGACTAGCGGGGCGCAATGAGCAGTTCTTC.

The chain employs TRBV2 and TRBJ1-1, with TRBD1 identical over 7 bases. CDR3 length: 19 residues. Per germline, CDR1 SNHLY and CDR2 FYNNEI. V gave up 6 bases and J gave up 1 base; unmatched junction bases: 20. For the CDR3, the DNA is TGTGCCAGCAGGGACAAGATGTTTGGACAGGCCGTTGGGAACACTGAAGCTTTCTTT. Protein product: CASRDKMFGQAVGNTEAFF.